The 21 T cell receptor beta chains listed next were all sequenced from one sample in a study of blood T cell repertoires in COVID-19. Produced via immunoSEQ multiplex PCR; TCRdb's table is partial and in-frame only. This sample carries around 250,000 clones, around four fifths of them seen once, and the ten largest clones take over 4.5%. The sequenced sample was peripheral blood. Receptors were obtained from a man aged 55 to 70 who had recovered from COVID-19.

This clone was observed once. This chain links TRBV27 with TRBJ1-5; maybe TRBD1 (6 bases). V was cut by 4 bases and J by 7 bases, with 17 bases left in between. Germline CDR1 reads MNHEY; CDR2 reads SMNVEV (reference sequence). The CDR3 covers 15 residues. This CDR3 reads CASSYPGHHGQPQHF. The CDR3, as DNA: TGTGCCAGCAGTTACCCGGGACACCACGGGCAGCCCCAGCATTTT.

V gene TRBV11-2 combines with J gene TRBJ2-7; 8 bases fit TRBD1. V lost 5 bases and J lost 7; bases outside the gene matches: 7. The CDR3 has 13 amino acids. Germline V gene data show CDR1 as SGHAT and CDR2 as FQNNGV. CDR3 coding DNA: TGTGCCAGCAGCCCCGACAGGGGCGGTGAGCAGTACTTC. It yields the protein CASSPDRGGEQYF. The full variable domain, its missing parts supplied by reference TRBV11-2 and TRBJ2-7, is EAGVAQSPRYKIIEKRQSVAFWCNPISGHATLYWYQQILGQGPKLLIQFQNNGVVDDSQLPKDRFSAERLKGVDSTLKIQPAKLEDSAVYLCASSPDRGGEQYFGPGTRLTVT.

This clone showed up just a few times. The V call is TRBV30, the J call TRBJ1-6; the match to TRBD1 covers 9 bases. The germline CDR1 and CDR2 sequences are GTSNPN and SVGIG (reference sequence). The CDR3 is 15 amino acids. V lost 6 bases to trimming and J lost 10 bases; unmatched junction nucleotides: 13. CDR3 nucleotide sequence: TGTGCCTGCGAACCGGGACAGGGAAGGAAATCACCCCTCCACTTT. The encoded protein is CACEPGQGRKSPLHF.

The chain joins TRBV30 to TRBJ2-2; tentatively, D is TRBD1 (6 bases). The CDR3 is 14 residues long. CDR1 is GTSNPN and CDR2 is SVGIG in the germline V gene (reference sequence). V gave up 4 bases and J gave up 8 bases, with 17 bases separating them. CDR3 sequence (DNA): TGTGCCTGGAAGTGGCAGGGGCGGATGGGGGAGCTGTTTTTT. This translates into CAWKWQGRMGELFF.

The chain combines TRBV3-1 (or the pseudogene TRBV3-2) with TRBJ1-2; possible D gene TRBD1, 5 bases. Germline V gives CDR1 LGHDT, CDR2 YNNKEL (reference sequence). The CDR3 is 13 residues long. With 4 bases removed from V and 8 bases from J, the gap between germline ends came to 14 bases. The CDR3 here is CASSPTGTGGYTF. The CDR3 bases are TGTGCCAGCAGCCCTACCGGGACTGGGGGCTACACCTTC.

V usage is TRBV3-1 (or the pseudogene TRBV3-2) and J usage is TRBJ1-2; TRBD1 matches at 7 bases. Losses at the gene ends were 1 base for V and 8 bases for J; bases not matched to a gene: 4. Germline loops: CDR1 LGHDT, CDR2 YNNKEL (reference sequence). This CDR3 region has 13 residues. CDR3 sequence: CASSQGDRAGYTF. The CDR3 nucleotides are TGTGCCAGCAGCCAAGGAGACAGGGCCGGCTACACCTTC.

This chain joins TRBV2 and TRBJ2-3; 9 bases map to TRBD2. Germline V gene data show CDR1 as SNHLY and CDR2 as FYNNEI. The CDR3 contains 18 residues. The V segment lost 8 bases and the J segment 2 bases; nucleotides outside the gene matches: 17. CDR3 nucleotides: TGTGCCAGCCCGGGGGGGCTAGCGGGGATACCGTCCACAGATACGCAGTATTTT. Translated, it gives CASPGGLAGIPSTDTQYF.

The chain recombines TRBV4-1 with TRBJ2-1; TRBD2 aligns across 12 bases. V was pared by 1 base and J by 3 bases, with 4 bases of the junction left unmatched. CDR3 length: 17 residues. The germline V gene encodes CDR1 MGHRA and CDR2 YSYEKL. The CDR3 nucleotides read TGCGCCAGCAGCCAAGGGGCTAGCGGGAGGGGCTACAATGAGCAGTTCTTC. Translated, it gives CASSQGASGRGYNEQFF.

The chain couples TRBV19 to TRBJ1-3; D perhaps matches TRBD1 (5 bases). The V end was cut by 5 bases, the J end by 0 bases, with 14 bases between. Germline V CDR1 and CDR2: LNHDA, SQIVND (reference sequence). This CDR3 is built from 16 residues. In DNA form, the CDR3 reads TGTGCCAGTAGTCTCGGACATTTTCTCTCTGGAAACACCATATATTTT. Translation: CASSLGHFLSGNTIYF.

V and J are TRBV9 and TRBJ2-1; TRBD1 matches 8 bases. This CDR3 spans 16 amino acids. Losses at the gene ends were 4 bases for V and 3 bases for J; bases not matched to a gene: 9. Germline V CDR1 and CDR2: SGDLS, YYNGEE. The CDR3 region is CASSKTGQEVYNEQFF. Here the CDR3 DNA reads TGTGCCAGCAGCAAGACGGGACAGGAGGTCTACAATGAGCAGTTCTTC.

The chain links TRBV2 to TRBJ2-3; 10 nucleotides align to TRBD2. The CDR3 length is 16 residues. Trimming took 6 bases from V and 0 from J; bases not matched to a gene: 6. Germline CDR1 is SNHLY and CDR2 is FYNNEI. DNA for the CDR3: TGTGCCAGCAGCGCCCCGGGACTAGCGAGCACAGATACGCAGTATTTT. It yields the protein CASSAPGLASTDTQYF.

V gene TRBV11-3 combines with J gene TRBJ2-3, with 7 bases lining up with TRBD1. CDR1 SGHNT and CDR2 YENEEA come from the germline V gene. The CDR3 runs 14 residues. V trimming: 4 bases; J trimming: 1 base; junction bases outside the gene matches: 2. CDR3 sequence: CASSSGQGTDTQYF. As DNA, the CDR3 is TGTGCCAGCAGCTCAGGACAGGGCACAGATACGCAGTATTTT.

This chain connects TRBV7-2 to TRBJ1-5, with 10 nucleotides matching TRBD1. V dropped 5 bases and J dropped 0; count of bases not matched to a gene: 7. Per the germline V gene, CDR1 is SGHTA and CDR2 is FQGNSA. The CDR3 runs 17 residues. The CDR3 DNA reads TGTGCCAGCAGCATGGGACAGGGGAGTAATAGCAATCAGCCCCAGCATTTT. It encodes CASSMGQGSNSNQPQHF. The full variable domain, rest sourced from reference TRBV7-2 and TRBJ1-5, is GAGVSQSPSNKVTEKGKDVELRCDPISGHTALYWYRQSLGQGLEFLIYFQGNSAPDKSGLPSDRFSAERTGGSVSTLTIQRTQQEDSAVYLCASSMGQGSNSNQPQHFGDGTRLSIL.

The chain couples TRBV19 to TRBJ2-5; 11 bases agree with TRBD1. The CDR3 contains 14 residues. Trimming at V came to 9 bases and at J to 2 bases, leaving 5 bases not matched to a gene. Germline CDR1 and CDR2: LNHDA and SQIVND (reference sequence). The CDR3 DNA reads TGTGCCAGCCGGGACAGGGGGGTGCAAGAGACCCAGTACTTC. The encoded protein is CASRDRGVQETQYF.

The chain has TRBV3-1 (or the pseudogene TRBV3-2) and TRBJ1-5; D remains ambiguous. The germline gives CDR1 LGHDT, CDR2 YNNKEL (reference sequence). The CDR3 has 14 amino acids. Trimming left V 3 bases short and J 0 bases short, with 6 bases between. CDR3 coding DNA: TGTGCCAGCAGCCATCTTTCTAGCAATCAGCCCCAGCATTTT. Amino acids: CASSHLSSNQPQHF.

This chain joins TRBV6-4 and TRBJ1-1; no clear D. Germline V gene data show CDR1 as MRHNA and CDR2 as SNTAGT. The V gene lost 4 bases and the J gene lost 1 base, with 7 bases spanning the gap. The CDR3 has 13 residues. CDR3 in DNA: TGTGCCAGCAGTGGGCATAAGAACACTGAAGCTTTCTTT. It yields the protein CASSGHKNTEAFF.

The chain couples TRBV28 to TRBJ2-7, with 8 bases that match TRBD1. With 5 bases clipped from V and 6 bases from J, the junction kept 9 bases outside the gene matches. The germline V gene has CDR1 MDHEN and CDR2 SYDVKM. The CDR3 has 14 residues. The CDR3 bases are TGTGCCAGCAGTCCCCCCGGACAGGGAGCCGAGCAGTACTTC. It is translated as CASSPPGQGAEQYF.

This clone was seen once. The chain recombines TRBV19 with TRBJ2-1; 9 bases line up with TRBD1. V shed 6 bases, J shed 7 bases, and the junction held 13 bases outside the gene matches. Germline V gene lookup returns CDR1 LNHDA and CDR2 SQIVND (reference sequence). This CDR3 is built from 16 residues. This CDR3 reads CASSKHGTGLGNEQFF. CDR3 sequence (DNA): TGTGCCAGTAGCAAACACGGGACAGGGCTGGGTAATGAGCAGTTCTTC.

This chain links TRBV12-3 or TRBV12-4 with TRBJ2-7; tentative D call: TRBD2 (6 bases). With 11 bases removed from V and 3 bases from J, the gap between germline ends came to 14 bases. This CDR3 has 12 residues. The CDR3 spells CAGRGYDYEQYF. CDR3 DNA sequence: TGTGCCGGGCGGGGATACGACTACGAGCAGTACTTC.

The DNA of the CDR3 is TGTGCCAGCAGCTTAAGGTCGGCGGTAGAGACCCAGTACTTC. This translates into CASSLRSAVETQYF. V and J are TRBV7-3 and TRBJ2-5; D is uncertain. CDR3 length: 14 residues. Germline CDR1 SGHTA, CDR2 FQGTGA. Trimming shortened V by 1 base and J by 4 bases, and 10 bases separated the two germline ends.

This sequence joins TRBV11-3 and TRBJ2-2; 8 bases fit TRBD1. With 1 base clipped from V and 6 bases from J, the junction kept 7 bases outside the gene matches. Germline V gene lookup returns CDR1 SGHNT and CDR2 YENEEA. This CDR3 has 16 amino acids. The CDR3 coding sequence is TGTGCCAGCAGCTTAGTTGGACAGGGTTATTCCGGGGAGCTGTTTTTT. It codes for CASSLVGQGYSGELFF.